This entry describes one TCR beta chain. The data were obtained in a study of T cells in Graves' hyperthyroidism and ophthalmopathy. Amplified TCR beta CDR3 regions derived from RNA transcripts. TCR CDR3 underwent first-round RT-PCR with the HTBI primer set. One entry per CDR3 protein, called by TCRdb with MiXCR from the multiplex PCR reads. This table holds roughly 530,000 distinct CDR3 sequences, more than 15% found once. What was sequenced was blood. This clonotype was sampled from a woman between 18 and 29 years old with Graves' ophthalmopathy.

DNA for the CDR3: TGTGCGGCGGGGGCCACTTACCCCGGGGAGCTGTTTTTT. Amino acids: CAAGATYPGELFF. The chain recombines TRBV19 with TRBJ2-2; D is possibly TRBD2 (7 bases). The CDR3 has 13 residues. Germline CDR1 LNHDA, CDR2 SQIVND (reference sequence). Supplemented by reference TRBV19 and TRBJ2-2, the full variable domain reads DGGITQSPKYLFRKEGQNVTLSCEQNLNHDAMYWYRQDPGQGLRLIYYSQIVNDFQKGDIAEGYSVSREKKESFPLTVTSAQKNPTAFYLCAAGATYPGELFFGEGSRLTVL.